This note documents a single T cell receptor (beta chain) sequence. There is no known antigen for this receptor. The record has no base qualities; no much larger clone is one base away. This entry is derived from a study of beta chain features in type 1 diabetes (dated by TCRdb to the late 2010s). General notes on the study: No differences in mean age, gender distribution, total cell number or subset yield were found between patients and healthy donors. The study compared the TCRB repertoires of sorted circulating CD4+ T cell subsets in recently diagnosed type 1 diabetes patients with those in matched healthy donors. Naive and central memory subsets were obtained from all 30 or so donors, but regulatory and stem cell-like memory subsets were isolated from only 8 patients and roughly 8 healthy donors. A total of 100 million to 110 million sorted cells were examined across all samples, and a strong correlation was observed between cell number per subset and RNA yield. Overall results and qualifications from the work: Sequencing cDNA rather than genomic DNA could over-represent highly expressing activated cells, although activation and CD3 levels did not differ between groups. PCR may preferentially amplify shorter templates, but because patient and control samples were amplified and corrected together, any resulting skew would affect both groups equally. Naive, central memory and regulatory TCRB repertoires appeared more similar among patients than among healthy donors. At VDJ recombination sites, patients with type 1 diabetes made fewer insertions and deleted more nucleotides, a pattern implying thymic rearrangement abnormalities. Type 1 diabetes patients showed a moderate but significant shortening of TCRB CDR3 length in all four CD4+ subsets. Because small numbers of individuals were included in the HLA sub-analyses, any influence of HLA type on TCRB rearrangement was left unresolved.

Each donor gave one peripheral blood draw, roughly 110 mL on average, collected into heparinised tubes. Using a panel that included CD45RO, CCR7, CD25, CD127, CD95 and CD27, naive, central memory, regulatory and stem cell-like memory CD4+ T cells were sorted on a BD FACSAria II. Purity was above 95% for every sorted population. PBMCs were separated immediately by Lymphoprep density gradient centrifugation and were stained directly, without being cultured. To minimize batch effects, samples were stained and sorted in pairs, one healthy donor with one patient per experiment. Counted from cysteine to phenylalanine, this CDR3 has 14 amino acids. Here the CDR3 DNA is all that survives: 42 bases in frame from base 1. The germline V gene sets CDR1 to SGHVS and CDR2 to FQNEAQ. A distance of 9 bases separates the germline ends of V and J, which lose 1 base and 6 bases respectively. The High Capacity cDNA Reverse Transcription Kit was used to reverse transcribe all of the isolated RNA, meaning that expressed TCRB transcripts were what got sequenced. Deep immunoSEQ sequencing was performed on naive, central memory and regulatory T cell samples, with an average of roughly 3.3 million total reads per sample. Sorted cells were lysed in RLT buffer and RNA was extracted with DNase-treated RNeasy Micro or Mini kits, depending on cell number. Each cell subset was processed separately to prevent cross-contamination, with patient and healthy donor samples processed together. The immunoSEQ multiplex PCR was used to amplify TCRB sequences from cDNA, generating 87-bp fragments that spanned the CDR3 region. Amplicons were sequenced on the Illumina HiSeq platform. For the original study's pipeline: Synthetic template baselines were used to correct PCR bias computationally, reads within Hamming distance 2 were collapsed together, and singletons that could not be merged were discarded. Reads were aligned to IMGT to assign V, D and J genes, CDR3 length, and insertions or deletions at six rearrangement sites. Within each subset, clonotype counts were normalized to sorted cell number, and only after that were true diversity and Gini coefficients computed with the tcR R package. The overlap coefficient, calculated on TCRB nucleotide sequences, was used to quantify repertoire sharing. Out-of-frame TCRB sequences from naive cells were analyzed to stand in for the pre-selection repertoire. TCRdb retrieved this table from immuneACCESS and kept in-frame rearrangements only. Not all clones are present; in checked studies, unresolved V genes account for under half, and no reason is known for the remainder. V and J calls and clone size are given by that table; D and trimming were obtained from the DNA. Present in this sample are some 900,000 clones, roughly 15% of which were seen just once. The leading ten clones occupy 0.02% to 0.025% of the sample.

The sequenced material came from naive CD4+ T cells from blood. The cell subset or site label for this specimen denotes: true naive CD4+ T cells. This TCR was recovered from a woman aged 18-29 years in good health. This chain is built from TRBV7-8 and TRBJ1-4; possibly the D gene is TRBD1, per 5 matching bases. The nucleotide sequence reads TGTGCCAGCAGCTTAGTCGGGACCGATGAAAAACTGTTTTTT. This sequence encodes CASSLVGTDEKLFF.